Listed below are T cell receptor beta chains from one sample, sequenced in a study of early T cells in non-severe SARS-CoV-2 infection. A single record per CDR3 protein comes from TCRdb applying MiXCR to the 5' RACE reads. The sample lists 55,000 to 70,000 distinct CDR3 sequences; 12% were seen once. Sequencing was done on a sample of whole blood. These receptors were collected from an adult who was a healthcare worker with PCR-confirmed SARS-CoV-2 infection or an uninfected control (not recorded which). The conserved cysteine and the conserved F or W are not part of the CDR3 here. A D gene is named only where the DNA matches it firmly.

v_call,d_call,j_call,cdr3_aa
TRBV19,TRBD2,TRBJ2-1,ASTRLAGAYNEQF
TRBV27,NA,TRBJ1-1,ASSQGWRTEAF
TRBV5-5,NA,TRBJ2-3,ASSLVLGITDTQY
TRBV18,TRBD1,TRBJ2-5,ASSPGQGETQY
TRBV7-8,NA,TRBJ2-1,ASSPAYEQF
TRBV11-2,NA,TRBJ2-7,ASSLLIALIPYEQY
TRBV3-1,NA,TRBJ1-6,ASSQAVGSSPLH
TRBV14,NA,TRBJ2-5,ASSPLDGGETQY
TRBV3-1,NA,TRBJ2-3,ASSQALADTQY
TRBV18,NA,TRBJ2-4,ASSLGQGSKNIQY
TRBV6-5,NA,TRBJ2-1,ASSYVAWVNEQF
TRBV12-3/TRBV12-4,NA,TRBJ1-6,ASSLGGGGSPLH
TRBV11-2,NA,TRBJ1-4,ASSSSRVGQGNEKLF
TRBV10-1,NA,TRBJ1-1,ASSASGDGKMN
TRBV20-1,NA,TRBJ2-1,SARDETGTISYNEQF
TRBV30,NA,TRBJ2-1,AWSGPPRELGASSYNEQF
TRBV20-1,NA,TRBJ2-1,SAPLSGDEQF
TRBV6-2/TRBV6-3,TRBD1,TRBJ1-1,ASGDRVTEAF
TRBV7-9,NA,TRBJ2-7,ASSPAYEQY
TRBV11-2,TRBD2,TRBJ2-5,ASSSLGLGQETQY
TRBV5-6,NA,TRBJ1-6,ASSGLDTVYSPLH
TRBV6-2/TRBV6-3,TRBD2,TRBJ2-5,ASSSTSGPETQY
TRBV7-8,NA,TRBJ2-1,ASSLQGWATNEQF
TRBV20-1,TRBD1,TRBJ1-6,SASRGQGNSPLH
TRBV20-1,NA,TRBJ1-2,SAQGIGEGGRYT
TRBV7-8,NA,TRBJ2-1,ASSLSLHRSEQF
TRBV29-1,NA,TRBJ1-4,SVELGMKDEKLF
TRBV7-8,NA,TRBJ1-3,ASSPARDTIY
TRBV6-5,TRBD1,TRBJ1-5,ASSPDRGNQPQH
TRBV6-6,NA,TRBJ1-1,ASFMRAGALNTEAF
TRBV7-7,TRBD2,TRBJ2-1,ASSRNGGRARYNEQF
TRBV3-1,NA,TRBJ2-7,ASSHRQSSSYEQY
TRBV18,NA,TRBJ2-3,ASSTRGTDTQY
TRBV6-1,NA,TRBJ1-1,ASSLQTPNTEAF
TRBV30,NA,TRBJ2-7,AWSRESSYEQY
TRBV6-2/TRBV6-3,NA,TRBJ2-7,ASISRPEGAGVQEEQY
TRBV21-1,NA,TRBJ1-1,ASSKVGQGNTEAF
TRBV13,TRBD2,TRBJ2-3,ASSSSGGAEDTQY
TRBV29-1,NA,TRBJ1-2,SVNAQGYGYT
TRBV30,TRBD1,TRBJ2-3,AWSVLGGQGSQY
TRBV29-1,NA,TRBJ1-6,SVAGPGLNSPLH
TRBV6-5,TRBD1,TRBJ1-1,ASSYTGDTEAF
TRBV7-8,NA,TRBJ2-7,ASSSPPTSAYEQY
TRBV21-1,NA,TRBJ1-4,ASSKAGQPNEKLF